The rows below give T cell receptor beta chains drawn from one sample of a study of T cell repertoires in cytomegalovirus infection. The antigens these receptors bind are not known. TCRdb called the reads again in MiXCR, with one record for every CDR3 protein. Of 80,000 or so distinct CDR3 sequences in the sample, about 40% are singletons; the top ten hold just over 90%. This specimen was CD8+ T cells from cultured PBMCs, taken from culture after CMV antigen stimulation. These receptors originate from a human donor in good health (CMV status not recorded). Some clones in this sample may be carry-over from other donors' samples. The CDR3 runs from the conserved cysteine through the conserved F or W.

J,V,CDR3
TRBJ1-5,TRBV19,CASSLFVSNQPQHF
TRBJ2-2,TRBV6-2/TRBV6-3,CASSDSGELFF
TRBJ1-2,TRBV7-2,CASSPGQVAYGYTF
TRBJ2-1,TRBV7-2,CASSKTGGDTDEQFF
TRBJ2-1,TRBV6-8,CASSPGLAGEYNEQFF
TRBJ2-2,TRBV9,CASSGSSFPGELFF
TRBJ2-7,TRBV7-9,CASSQGPGRSYEQYF
TRBJ2-1,TRBV6-2/TRBV6-3,CASRAATGAYNEQFF
TRBJ1-1,TRBV28,CASSLGHPKTGQGRAEAFF
TRBJ1-5,TRBV2,CASSDGWVDQPQHF
TRBJ2-1,TRBV6-1,CASRDTGFANNEQFF
TRBJ2-1,TRBV7-6,CASSPPIGNEQFF
TRBJ2-2,TRBV29-1,CSVGWGMDTGELFF
TRBJ2-7,TRBV27,CASTPRDGAYEQYF
TRBJ2-1,TRBV7-6,CASSPPGYGEQFF
TRBJ2-5,TRBV6-6,CASRRPGQVGQETQYF
TRBJ2-2,TRBV5-6,CASSLLAWAGELFF
TRBJ2-6,TRBV7-6,CASTSTALLSGANVLTF